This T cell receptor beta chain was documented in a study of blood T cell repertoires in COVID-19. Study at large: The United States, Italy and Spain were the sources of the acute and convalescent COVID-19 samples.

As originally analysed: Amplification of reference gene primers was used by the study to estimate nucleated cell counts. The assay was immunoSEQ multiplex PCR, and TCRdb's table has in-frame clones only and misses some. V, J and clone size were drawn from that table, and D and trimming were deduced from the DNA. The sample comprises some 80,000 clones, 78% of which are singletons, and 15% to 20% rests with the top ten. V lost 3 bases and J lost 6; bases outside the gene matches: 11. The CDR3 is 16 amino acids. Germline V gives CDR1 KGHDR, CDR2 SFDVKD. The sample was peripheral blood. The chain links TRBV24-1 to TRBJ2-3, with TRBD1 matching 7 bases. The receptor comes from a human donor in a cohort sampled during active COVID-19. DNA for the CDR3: TGTGCCACCAGTGATCGGGACAGCCGAATATTGGATACGCAGTATTTT. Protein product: CATSDRDSRILDTQYF.